The clone carrying this TCR beta chain has only a few counts. The antigen remains unidentified. Sequencing used immunoSEQ multiplex PCR; TCRdb keeps in-frame clones, though not all of them. The sample lists 25,000 to 30,000 clones; roughly 70% were seen once. Autologous stem cell transplantation was followed by relapse in every patient, and brentuximab vedotin exposure varied. This entry belongs to a study of PD-1 blockade in classical Hodgkin lymphoma. Broader study findings: The repertoire differences lack a defined cause, possibly disease activity or prior therapy. Before treatment, complete responders showed about the same diversity as newly diagnosed patients.

The TCR sequence derives from a human donor with classical Hodgkin lymphoma. The sample was peripheral blood mononuclear cells (PBMCs), taken before the second cycle of nivolumab.

The CDR3 sequence: CASSQVGLAGATDTQYF. In DNA, the CDR3 is TGCGCCAGCAGCCAAGTTGGACTAGCGGGGGCCACAGATACGCAGTATTTT. This rearrangement joins TRBV4-3 to TRBJ2-3; 13 bases match TRBD2. The CDR3 loop spans 17 amino acids. The V gene end was trimmed by 1 base and the J gene end by 2 bases; junction bases not matched to a gene: 3. Germline CDR1 is LGHNA and CDR2 is YSLEER.